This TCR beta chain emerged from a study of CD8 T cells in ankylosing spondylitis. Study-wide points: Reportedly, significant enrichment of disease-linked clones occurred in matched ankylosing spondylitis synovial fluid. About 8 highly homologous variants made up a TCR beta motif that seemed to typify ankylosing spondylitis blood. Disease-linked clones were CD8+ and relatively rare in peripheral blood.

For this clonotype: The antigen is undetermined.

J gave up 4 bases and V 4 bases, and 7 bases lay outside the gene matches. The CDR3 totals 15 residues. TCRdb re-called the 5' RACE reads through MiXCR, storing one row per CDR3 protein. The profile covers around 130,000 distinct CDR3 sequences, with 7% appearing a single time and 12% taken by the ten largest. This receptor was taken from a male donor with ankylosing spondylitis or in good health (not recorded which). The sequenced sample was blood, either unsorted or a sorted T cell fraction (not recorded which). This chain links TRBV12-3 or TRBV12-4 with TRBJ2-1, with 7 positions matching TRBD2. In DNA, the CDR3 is TGTGCCAGCAGTTCCCCAGCGGGATTATACAATGAGCAGTTCTTC. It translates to CASSSPAGLYNEQFF.